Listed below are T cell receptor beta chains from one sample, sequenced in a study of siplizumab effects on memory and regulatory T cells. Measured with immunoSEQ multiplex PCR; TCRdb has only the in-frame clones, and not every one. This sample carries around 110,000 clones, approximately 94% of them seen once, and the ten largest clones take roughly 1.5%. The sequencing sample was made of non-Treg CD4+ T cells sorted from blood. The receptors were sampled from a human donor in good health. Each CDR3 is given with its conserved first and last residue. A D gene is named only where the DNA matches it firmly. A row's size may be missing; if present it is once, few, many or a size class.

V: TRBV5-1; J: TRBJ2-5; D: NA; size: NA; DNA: TGCGCCAGCAGCGGACAGGAGGGTCAAGAGACCCAGTACTTC; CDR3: CASSGQEGQETQYF
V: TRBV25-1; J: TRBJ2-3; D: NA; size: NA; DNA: TGTGCCAGCAGTGATGGCGGCGGGGCGGATGGTACGCAGTATTTT; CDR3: CASSDGGGADGTQYF
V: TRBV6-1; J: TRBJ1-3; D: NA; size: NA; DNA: TGTGCCAGCAGTGAAGCATGGGCAACTGGAAACACCATATATTTT; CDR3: CASSEAWATGNTIYF
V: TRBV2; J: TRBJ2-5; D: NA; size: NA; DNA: TGTGCCAGCAGGGCAGAAGGAGCCCAGTACTTC; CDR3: CASRAEGAQYF
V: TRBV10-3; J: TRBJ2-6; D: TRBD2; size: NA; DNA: TGTGCCATTCTAGGACTAGCGGGGAGCTCTGGGGCCAACGTCCTGACTTTC; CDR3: CAILGLAGSSGANVLTF
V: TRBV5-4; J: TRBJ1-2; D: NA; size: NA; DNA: TGTGCCAGCAGCTGGGCATCGGGAGGATCTAACTATGGCTACACCTTC; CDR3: CASSWASGGSNYGYTF
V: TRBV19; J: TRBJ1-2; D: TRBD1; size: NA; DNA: TGTGCCAGTAGTATAGATCGGGGACAGAACTATGGCTACACCTTC; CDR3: CASSIDRGQNYGYTF
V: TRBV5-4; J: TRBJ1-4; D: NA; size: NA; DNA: TGTGCCAGCAGGTCTATGACGGATGAAAAACTGTTTTTT; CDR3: CASRSMTDEKLFF
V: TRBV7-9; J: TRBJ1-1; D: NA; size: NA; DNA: TGTGCCAGCAGCTTAACAGGCTCAGGCACTTTGAACACTGAAGCTTTCTTT; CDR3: CASSLTGSGTLNTEAFF
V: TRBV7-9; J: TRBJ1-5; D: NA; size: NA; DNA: TGTGCCAGCAGCTTAACCGGGACGCTAAGCAATCAGCCCCAGCATTTT; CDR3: CASSLTGTLSNQPQHF
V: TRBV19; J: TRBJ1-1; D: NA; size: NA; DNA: TGTGCCAGTAGTATAGATCTGTGGGCAGTACCCACTGAAGCTTTCTTT; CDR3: CASSIDLWAVPTEAFF
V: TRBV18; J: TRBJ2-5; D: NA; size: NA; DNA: TGTGCCAGCTCACCCGGGAGTCGGGAGACCCAGTACTTC; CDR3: CASSPGSRETQYF
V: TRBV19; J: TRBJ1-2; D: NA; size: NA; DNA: TGTGCCAGTAGTATCCCCAAGGGATCTAACTATGGCTACACCTTC; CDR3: CASSIPKGSNYGYTF
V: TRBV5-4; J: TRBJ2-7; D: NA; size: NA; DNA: TGTGCCAGCAGCTTGGGCGGGGGCCTCAGGCCCTACGAGCAGTACTTC; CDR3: CASSLGGGLRPYEQYF
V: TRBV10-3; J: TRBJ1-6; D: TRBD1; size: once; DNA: TGTGCCACCCTCCCGGGACAGGGTTCGGTAGGGTCACCCCTCCACTTT; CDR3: CATLPGQGSVGSPLHF
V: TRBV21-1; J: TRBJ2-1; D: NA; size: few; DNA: TGTGCCAGCAGCAAAGGTTCGGCTAGCGGGAGTTCCTACAATGAGCAGTTCTTC; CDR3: CASSKGSASGSSYNEQFF
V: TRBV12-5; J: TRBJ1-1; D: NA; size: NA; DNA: TGTGCTAGTGGTTTGGTACTGAACACTGAAGCTTTCTTT; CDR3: CASGLVLNTEAFF
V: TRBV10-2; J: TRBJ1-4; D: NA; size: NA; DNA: TGCGCCAGCAGTTCCCGAGTAGGTGCAACTAATGAAAAACTGTTTTTT; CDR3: CASSSRVGATNEKLFF
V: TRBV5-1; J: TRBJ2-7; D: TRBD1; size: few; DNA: TGCGCCAGCAGCTTAGAGGGACAGTCGGGCGAGCAGTACTTC; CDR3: CASSLEGQSGEQYF
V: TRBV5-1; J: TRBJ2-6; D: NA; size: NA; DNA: TGCGCCAGCAGCTTGTCGACGGCCAGCTCTGGGGCCAACGTCCTGACTTTC; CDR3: CASSLSTASSGANVLTF
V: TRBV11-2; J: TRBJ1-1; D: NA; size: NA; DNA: TGTGCCAGCAGCTCGAGGGGGGGAGGTGGGACTGAAGCTTTCTTT; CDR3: CASSSRGGGGTEAFF
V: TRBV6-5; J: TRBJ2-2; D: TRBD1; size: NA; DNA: TGTGCCAGCAGCTATCGGACAGGCACCGGGGAGCTGTTTTTT; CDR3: CASSYRTGTGELFF
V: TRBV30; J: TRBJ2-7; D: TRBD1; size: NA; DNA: TGTGCCTGGACAGGGGGCAACGAGCAGTACTTC; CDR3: CAWTGGNEQYF
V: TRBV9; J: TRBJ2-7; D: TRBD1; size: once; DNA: TGTGCCAGCAGCGCCGGATTTGGGACAGGGGGCTACGAGCAGTACTTC; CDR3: CASSAGFGTGGYEQYF
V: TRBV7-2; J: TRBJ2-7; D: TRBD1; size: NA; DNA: TGTGCCAGCAGCTCTGGGGCCCCAGGGGGCGGGTACGAGCAGTACTTC; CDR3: CASSSGAPGGGYEQYF
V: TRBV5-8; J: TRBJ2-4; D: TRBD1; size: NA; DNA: TGTGCCAGCAGCTTCCACAGGGGGGTCAACATTCAGTACTTC; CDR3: CASSFHRGVNIQYF
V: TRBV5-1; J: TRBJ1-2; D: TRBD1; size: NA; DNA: TGCGCCAGCAGCTTGAGGGACAGGGCAGATGGCTACACCTTC; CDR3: CASSLRDRADGYTF
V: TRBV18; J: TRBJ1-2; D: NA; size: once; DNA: TGTGCCAGCTCACCAGAGGGCCATGGCTACACCTTC; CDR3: CASSPEGHGYTF
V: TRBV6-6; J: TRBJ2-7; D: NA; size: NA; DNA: TGTGCCAGCAGTCCCGCGCAGGGCTACGAGCAGTACTTC; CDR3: CASSPAQGYEQYF
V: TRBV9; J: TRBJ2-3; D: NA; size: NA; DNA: TGTGCCAGCAGCGTAGGGCACAGAACTAGCACAGATACGCAGTATTTT; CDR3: CASSVGHRTSTDTQYF
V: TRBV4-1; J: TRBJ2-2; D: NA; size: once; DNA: TGCGCCAGCAGCCAAGGCCTAGGATCGAACACCGGGGAGCTGTTTTTT; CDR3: CASSQGLGSNTGELFF
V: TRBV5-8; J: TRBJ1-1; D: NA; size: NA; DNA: TGTGCCAGCAGCTTGGGAAGGGGAACTGAAGCTTTCTTT; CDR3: CASSLGRGTEAFF
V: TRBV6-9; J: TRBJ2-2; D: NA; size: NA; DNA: TGTGCCAGCAAAGAACAGGGTTTCGGGGAGCTGTTTTTT; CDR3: CASKEQGFGELFF
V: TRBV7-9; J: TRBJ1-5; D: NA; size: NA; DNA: TGTGCCAGCAGCTTAGATGAGTCGGGGGTAAGCAATCAGCCCCAGCATTTT; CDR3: CASSLDESGVSNQPQHF
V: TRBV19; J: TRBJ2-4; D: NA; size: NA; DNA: TGTGCCAGTACACCAATGGGGGCAGGCCAAAACATTCAGTACTTC; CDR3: CASTPMGAGQNIQYF
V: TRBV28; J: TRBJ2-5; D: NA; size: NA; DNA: TGTGCCAGCAGTTTGGGGACGGTCCAAGAGACCCAGTACTTC; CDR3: CASSLGTVQETQYF
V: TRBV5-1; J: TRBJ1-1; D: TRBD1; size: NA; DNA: TGCGCCAGCAGCTTGCAAGGACAGGGACTTGGGACTGAAGCTTTCTTT; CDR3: CASSLQGQGLGTEAFF
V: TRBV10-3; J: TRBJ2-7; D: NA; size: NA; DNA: TGTGCCATCAGTGGACAGGCCTACGAGCAGTACTTC; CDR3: CAISGQAYEQYF
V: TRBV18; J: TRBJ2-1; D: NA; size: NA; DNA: TGTGCCAGCTCACCAATCGCAGAACGATGGGGTGAGCAGTTCTTC; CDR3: CASSPIAERWGEQFF
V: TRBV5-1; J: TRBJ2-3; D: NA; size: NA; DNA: TGCGCCAGCAGCACGCAACCGCAGGGGGGAAGGACAGATACGCAGTATTTT; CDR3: CASSTQPQGGRTDTQYF
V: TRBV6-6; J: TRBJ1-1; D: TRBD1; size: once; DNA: TGTGCCAGCACCCCAGGGGGGCGGGAAGCTTTCTTT; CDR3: CASTPGGREAFF
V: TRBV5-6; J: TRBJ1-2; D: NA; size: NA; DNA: TGTGCCAGCAGCTTTGATGGTGGCTACACCTTC; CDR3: CASSFDGGYTF